Detailed here is one T cell receptor beta chain. Its antigen is not known. The CDR3 has 15 amino acids. In germline, CDR1 is SQVTM, CDR2 ANQGSEA. The V gene end was trimmed by 4 bases and the J gene end by 0 bases; junction bases not matched to a gene: 3. This record comes from a study of cytomegalovirus exposure and HLA in healthy donors. Study at large: Findings of an earlier analysis included some 120 million unique TCR beta sequences from 200 million or so T cells.

The PCR made use of 60 Vbeta and 13 Jbeta primers. TCRdb keeps only in-frame clones here, not all; method: immunoSEQ multiplex PCR. Here the sample spans roughly 220,000 clones, around 83% being singletons. Broader study findings: Immune exposure data for these donors was limited to CMV serostatus. It was reported that TCR beta sequences correctly inferred the HLA-A and HLA-B alleles for most subjects. An analysis done earlier found most TCR beta V segments productive about 87% or about 30% of the time.

Sequences were obtained from PBMCs. The chain carries TRBV29-1 and TRBJ2-3; 11 bases map to TRBD1. This TCR was recovered from a woman in her forties in good health and CMV-seronegative. The CDR3 sequence: CSVGGTGGSTDTQYF. The CDR3 nucleotides are TGCAGCGTTGGCGGGACAGGGGGGAGCACAGATACGCAGTATTTT.